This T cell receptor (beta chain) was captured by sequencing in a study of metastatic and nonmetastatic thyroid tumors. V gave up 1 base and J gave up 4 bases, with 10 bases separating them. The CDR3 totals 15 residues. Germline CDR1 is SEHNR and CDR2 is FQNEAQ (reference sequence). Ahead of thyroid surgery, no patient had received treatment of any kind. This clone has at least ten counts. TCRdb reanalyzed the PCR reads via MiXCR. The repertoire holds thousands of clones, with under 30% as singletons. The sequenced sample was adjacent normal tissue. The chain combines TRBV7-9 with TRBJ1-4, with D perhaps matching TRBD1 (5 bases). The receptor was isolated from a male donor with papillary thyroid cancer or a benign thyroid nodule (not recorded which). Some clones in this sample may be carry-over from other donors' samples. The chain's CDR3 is CASSLDRGSNEKLFF. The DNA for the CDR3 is TGTGCCAGCAGCTTAGATAGGGGCAGTAATGAAAAACTGTTTTTT. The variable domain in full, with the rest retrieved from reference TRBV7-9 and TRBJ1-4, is DTGVSQNPRHKITKRGQNVTFRCDPISEHNRLYWYRQTLGQGPEFLTYFQNEAQLEKSRLLSDRFSAERPKGSFSTLEIQRTEQGDSAMYLCASSLDRGSNEKLFFGSGTQLSVL.